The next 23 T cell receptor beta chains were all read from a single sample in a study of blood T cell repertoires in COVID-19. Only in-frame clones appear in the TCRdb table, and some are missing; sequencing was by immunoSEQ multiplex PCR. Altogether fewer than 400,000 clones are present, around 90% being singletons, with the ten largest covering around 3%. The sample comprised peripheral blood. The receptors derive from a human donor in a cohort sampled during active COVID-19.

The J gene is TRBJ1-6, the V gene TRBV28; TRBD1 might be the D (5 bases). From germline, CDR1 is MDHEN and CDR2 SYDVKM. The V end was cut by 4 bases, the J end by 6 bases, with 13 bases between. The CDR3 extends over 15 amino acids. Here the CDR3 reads CASSWGGLGNSPLHF. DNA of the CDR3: TGTGCCAGCAGTTGGGGGGGATTGGGTAATTCACCCCTCCACTTT.

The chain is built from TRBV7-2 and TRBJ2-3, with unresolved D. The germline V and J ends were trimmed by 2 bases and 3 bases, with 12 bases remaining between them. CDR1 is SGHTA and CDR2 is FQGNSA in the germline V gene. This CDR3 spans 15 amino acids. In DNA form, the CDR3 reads TGTGCCAGCAGCTTAATAAGCGTTAGAACAGATACGCAGTATTTT. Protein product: CASSLISVRTDTQYF.

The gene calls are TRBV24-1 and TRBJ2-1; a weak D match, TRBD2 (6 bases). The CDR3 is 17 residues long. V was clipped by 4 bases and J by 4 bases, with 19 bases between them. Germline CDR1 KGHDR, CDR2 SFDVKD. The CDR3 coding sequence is TGTGCCACCAGTGACCCGATGGGCACTAGCACATACAATGAGCAGTTCTTC. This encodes CATSDPMGTSTYNEQFF.

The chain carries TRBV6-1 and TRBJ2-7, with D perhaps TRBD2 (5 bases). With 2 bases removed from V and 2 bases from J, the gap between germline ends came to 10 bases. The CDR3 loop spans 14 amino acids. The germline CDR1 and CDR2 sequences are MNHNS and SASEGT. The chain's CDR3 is CASSEMRATYEQYF. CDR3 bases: TGTGCCAGCAGTGAAATGAGGGCCACCTACGAGCAGTACTTC.

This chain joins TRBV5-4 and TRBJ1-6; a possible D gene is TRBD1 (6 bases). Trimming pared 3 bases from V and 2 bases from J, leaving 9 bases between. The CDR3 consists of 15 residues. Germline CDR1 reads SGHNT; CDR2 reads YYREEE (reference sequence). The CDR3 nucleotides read TGTGCCAGCAGCTCACAGGGAACCTATAATTCACCCCTCCACTTT. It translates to CASSSQGTYNSPLHF.

CDR3 in amino acids: CASGGGSYEQYF. The CDR3 DNA reads TGTGCCAGCGGTGGGGGCAGCTACGAGCAGTACTTC. This chain connects TRBV2 to TRBJ2-7; the D gene is possibly TRBD1 (6 bases). Trimming shortened V by 8 bases and J by 3 bases, and 11 bases separated the two germline ends. CDR1 and CDR2 from the germline V gene are SNHLY and FYNNEI. The CDR3 runs to 12 residues.

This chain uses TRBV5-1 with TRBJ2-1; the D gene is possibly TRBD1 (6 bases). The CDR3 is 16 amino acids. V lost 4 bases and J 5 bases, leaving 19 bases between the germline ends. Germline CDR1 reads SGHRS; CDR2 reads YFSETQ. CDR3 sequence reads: CASSPISDSPDNEQFF. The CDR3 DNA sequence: TGCGCCAGCAGCCCTATATCGGACAGCCCTGACAATGAGCAGTTCTTC.

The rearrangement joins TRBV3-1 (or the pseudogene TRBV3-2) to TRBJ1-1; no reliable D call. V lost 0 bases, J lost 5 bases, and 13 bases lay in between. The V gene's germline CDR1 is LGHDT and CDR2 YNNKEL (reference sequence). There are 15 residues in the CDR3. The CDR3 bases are TGTGCCAGCAGCCAAGATCCAGAGGGTTGGACTGAAGCTTTCTTT. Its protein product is CASSQDPEGWTEAFF.

The CDR3 here is CASSLARQGGPYEQYF. CDR3 nucleotides: TGTGCCAGCAGCTTAGCCCGACAGGGGGGGCCCTACGAGCAGTACTTC. The V call is TRBV7-9, the J call TRBJ2-7, with 9 bases matching TRBD1. In germline, CDR1 is SEHNR, CDR2 FQNEAQ (reference sequence). Trimming at V came to 0 bases and at J to 2 bases, leaving 5 bases not matched to a gene. CDR3 length: 16 amino acids.

The CDR3 loop is CSVDGGLAGDSEQFF. DNA of the CDR3: TGCAGCGTTGATGGAGGTCTAGCGGGAGACAGTGAGCAGTTCTTC. The rearrangement links TRBV29-1 to TRBJ2-1, with 10 nucleotides matching TRBD2. The CDR3 covers 15 residues. Germline V gives CDR1 SQVTM, CDR2 ANQGSEA. V shed 3 bases and J 9 bases; nucleotides not matched to a gene: 11.

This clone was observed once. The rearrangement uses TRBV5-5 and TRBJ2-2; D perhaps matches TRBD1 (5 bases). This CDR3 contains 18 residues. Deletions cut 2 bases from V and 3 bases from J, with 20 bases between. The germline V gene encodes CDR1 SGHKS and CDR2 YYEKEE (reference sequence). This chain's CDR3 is CASSLGPPNQGYTGELFF. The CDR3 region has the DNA TGTGCCAGCAGCTTAGGCCCTCCCAATCAGGGCTACACCGGGGAGCTGTTTTTT. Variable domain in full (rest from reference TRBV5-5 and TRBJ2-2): DAGVTQSPTHLIKTRGQQVTLRCSPISGHKSVSWYQQVLGQGPQFIFQYYEKEERGRGNFPDRFSARQFPNYSSELNVNALLLGDSALYLCASSLGPPNQGYTGELFFGEGSRLTVL.

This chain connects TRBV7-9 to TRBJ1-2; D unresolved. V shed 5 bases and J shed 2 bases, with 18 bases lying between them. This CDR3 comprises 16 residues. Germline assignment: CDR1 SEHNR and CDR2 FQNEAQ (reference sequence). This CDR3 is CASSPAGGNPNYGYTF. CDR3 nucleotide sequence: TGTGCCAGCAGCCCCGCGGGAGGTAACCCAAACTATGGCTACACCTTC. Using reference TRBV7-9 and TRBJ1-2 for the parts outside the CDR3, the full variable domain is DTGVSQNPRHKITKRGQNVTFRCDPISEHNRLYWYRQTLGQGPEFLTYFQNEAQLEKSRLLSDRFSAERPKGSFSTLEIQRTEQGDSAMYLCASSPAGGNPNYGYTFGSGTRLTVV.

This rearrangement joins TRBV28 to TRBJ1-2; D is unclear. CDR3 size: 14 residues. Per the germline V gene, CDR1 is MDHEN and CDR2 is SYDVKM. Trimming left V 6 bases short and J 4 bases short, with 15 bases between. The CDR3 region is CASSMTRQTYGYTF. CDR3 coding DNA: TGTGCCAGCAGCATGACGAGGCAAACCTATGGCTACACCTTC.

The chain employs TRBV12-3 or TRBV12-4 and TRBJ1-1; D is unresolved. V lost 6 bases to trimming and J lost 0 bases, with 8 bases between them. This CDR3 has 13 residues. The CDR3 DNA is TGTGCCAGCAGCCCGGTGGTGAACACTGAAGCTTTCTTT. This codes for CASSPVVNTEAFF.

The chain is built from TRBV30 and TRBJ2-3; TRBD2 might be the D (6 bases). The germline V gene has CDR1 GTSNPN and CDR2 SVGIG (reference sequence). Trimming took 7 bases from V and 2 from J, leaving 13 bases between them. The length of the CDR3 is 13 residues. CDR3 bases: TGTGCCTCTACTAAGGGACTCACAGATACGCAGTATTTT. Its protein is CASTKGLTDTQYF.

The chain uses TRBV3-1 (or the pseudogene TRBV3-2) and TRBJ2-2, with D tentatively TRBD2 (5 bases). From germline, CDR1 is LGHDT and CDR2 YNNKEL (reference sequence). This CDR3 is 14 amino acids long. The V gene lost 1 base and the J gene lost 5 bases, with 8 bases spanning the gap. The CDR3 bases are TGTGCCAGCAGCCAAGGTCGGGGTACCGGGGAGCTGTTTTTT. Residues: CASSQGRGTGELFF.

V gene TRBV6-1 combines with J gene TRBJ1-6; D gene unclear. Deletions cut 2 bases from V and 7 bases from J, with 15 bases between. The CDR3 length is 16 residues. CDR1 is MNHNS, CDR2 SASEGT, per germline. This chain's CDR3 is CASSEWGDGSNSPLHF. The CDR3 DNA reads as TGTGCCAGCAGTGAATGGGGAGACGGTTCGAATTCACCCCTCCACTTT.

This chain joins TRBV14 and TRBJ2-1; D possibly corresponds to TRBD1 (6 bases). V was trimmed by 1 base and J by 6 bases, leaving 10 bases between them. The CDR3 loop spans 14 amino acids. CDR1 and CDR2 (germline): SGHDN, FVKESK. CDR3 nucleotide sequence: TGTGCCAGCAGCCAAGGGGTCAGGGGCAATGAGCAGTTCTTC. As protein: CASSQGVRGNEQFF.

The DNA for the CDR3 is TGCGCCAGCAGCACAGGGAGCTCCTACGAGCAGTACTTC. Translating it yields CASSTGSSYEQYF. V and J are TRBV10-2 and TRBJ2-7; weak D call: TRBD1 (6 bases). In germline, CDR1 is WSHSY, CDR2 SAAADI. The V end was cut by 6 bases, the J end by 0 bases, with 9 bases between. The CDR3 runs to 13 residues.

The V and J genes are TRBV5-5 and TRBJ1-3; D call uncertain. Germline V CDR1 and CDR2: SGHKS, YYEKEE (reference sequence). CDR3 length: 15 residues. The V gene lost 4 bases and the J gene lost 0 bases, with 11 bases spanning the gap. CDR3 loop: CASSRRRSSGNTIYF. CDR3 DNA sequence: TGTGCCAGCAGCCGTCGGAGAAGCTCTGGAAACACCATATATTTT.

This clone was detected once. This chain's CDR3 is CASSVARGGNIQYF. DNA of the CDR3: TGTGCCAGCAGCGTAGCCAGGGGTGGTAACATTCAGTACTTC. The gene calls are TRBV9 and TRBJ2-4; possibly TRBD1 for D (6 bases). CDR3 length: 14 residues. CDR1 is SGDLS, CDR2 YYNGEE, per germline. Trimming cost V 0 bases and J 7 bases, with 11 bases left between them.

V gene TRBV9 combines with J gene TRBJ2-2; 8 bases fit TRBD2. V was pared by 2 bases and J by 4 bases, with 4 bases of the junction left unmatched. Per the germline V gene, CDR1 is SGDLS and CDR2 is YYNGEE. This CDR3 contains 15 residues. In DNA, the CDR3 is TGTGCCAGCAGCGTTTCTAGCGGGTTCACCGGGGAGCTGTTTTTT. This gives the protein CASSVSSGFTGELFF.

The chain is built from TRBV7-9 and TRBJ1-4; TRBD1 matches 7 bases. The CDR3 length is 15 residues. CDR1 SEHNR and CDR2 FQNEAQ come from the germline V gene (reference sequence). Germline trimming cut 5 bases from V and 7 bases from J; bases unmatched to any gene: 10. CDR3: CASSPSDRDGEKLFF. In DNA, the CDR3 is TGTGCCAGCAGCCCTTCTGACAGGGACGGTGAAAAACTGTTTTTT.